These T cell receptor beta chains were read from a single sample in a study of technical replicates of blood from several donors. Using immunoSEQ multiplex PCR, the repertoire was profiled, and TCRdb retains in-frame clones only, with some absent. Here the sample spans approximately 49,000 clones, about 90% being singletons. Sequencing was done on a sample of PBMCs. The receptor set was obtained from a human donor in good health. Some clones in this sample may be carry-over from other donors' samples. CDR3s leave out the opening cysteine and the closing phenylalanine or tryptophan.

>TRBV29-1
SVEDARAGANVLT
>TRBV7-2
ASSPFQGNYGYT
>TRBV2
ASSEGAGGRFYEQY
>TRBV6-6
ASRTQGPGNTIY
>TRBV12-5
ASGLIRGADTQY
>TRBV5-5
ASSRGQGAVYGYT
>TRBV27
ASRKGGIMEPQH
>TRBV6-5
ASSYVAGANYGYT
>TRBV18
ASSPQGDKDTQY
>TRBV18
ASSPPVTDTQY
>TRBV5-1
ASSLAAGGRDEQY
>TRBV5-1
ASSRTREETQY
>TRBV7-2
ASSVRGSRTYNEQF